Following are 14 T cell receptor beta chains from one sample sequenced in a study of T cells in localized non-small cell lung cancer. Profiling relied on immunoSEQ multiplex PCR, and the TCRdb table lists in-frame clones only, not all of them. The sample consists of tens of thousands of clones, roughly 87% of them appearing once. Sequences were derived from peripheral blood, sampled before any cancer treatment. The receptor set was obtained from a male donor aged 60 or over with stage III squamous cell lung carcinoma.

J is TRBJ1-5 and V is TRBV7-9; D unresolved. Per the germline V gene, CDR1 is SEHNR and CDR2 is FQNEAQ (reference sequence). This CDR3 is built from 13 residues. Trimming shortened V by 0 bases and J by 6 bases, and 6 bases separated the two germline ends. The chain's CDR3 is CASSLAGSQPQHF. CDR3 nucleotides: TGTGCCAGCAGCTTAGCCGGGAGTCAGCCCCAGCATTTT.

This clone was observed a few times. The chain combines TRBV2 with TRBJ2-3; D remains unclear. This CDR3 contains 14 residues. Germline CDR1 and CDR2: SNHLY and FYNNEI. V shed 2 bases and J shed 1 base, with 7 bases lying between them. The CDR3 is CASSEYVGTDTQYF. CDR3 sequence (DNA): TGTGCCAGCAGTGAATACGTTGGCACAGATACGCAGTATTTT. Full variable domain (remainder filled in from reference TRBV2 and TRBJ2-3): EPEVTQTPSHQVTQMGQEVILRCVPISNHLYFYWYRQILGQKVEFLVSFYNNEISEKSEIFDDQFSVERPDGSNFTLKIRSTKLEDSAMYFCASSEYVGTDTQYFGPGTRLTVL.

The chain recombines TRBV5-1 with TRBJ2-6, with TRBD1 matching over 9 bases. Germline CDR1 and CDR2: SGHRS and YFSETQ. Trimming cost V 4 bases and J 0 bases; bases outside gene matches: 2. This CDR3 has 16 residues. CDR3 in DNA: TGCGCCAGCAGCACGGGACAGGGCTCTGGGGCCAACGTCCTGACTTTC. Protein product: CASSTGQGSGANVLTF.

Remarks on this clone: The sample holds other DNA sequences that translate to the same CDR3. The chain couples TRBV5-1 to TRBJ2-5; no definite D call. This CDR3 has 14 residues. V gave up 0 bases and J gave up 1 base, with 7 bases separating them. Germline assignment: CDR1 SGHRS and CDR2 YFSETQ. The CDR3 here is CASSLGQAQETQYF. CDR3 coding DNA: TGCGCCAGCAGCTTGGGGCAGGCCCAAGAGACCCAGTACTTC.

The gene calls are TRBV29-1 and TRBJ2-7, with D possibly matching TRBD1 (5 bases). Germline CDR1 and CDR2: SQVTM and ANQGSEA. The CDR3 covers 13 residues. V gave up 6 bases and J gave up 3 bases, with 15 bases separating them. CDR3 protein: CSVTLNRIYEQYF. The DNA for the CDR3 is TGCAGCGTGACTCTTAACAGGATCTACGAGCAGTACTTC.

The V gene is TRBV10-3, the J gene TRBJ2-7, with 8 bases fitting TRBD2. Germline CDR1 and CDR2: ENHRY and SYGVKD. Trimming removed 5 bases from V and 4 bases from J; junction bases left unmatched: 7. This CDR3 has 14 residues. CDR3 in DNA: TGTGCCATCAGTCCGGGACTAGATACTTACGAGCAGTACTTC. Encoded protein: CAISPGLDTYEQYF.

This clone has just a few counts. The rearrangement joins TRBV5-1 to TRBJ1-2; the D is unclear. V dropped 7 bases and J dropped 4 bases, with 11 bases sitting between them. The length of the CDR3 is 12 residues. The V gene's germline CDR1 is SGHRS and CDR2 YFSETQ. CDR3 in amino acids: CASYSGLYGYTF. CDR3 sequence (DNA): TGCGCCAGCTATTCAGGCCTCTATGGCTACACCTTC.

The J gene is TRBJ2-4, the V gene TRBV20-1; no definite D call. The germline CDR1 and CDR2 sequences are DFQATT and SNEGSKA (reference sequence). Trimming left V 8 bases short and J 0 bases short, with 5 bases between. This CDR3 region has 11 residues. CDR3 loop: CSTLAKNIQYF. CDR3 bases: TGCAGTACGCTAGCCAAAAACATTCAGTACTTC.

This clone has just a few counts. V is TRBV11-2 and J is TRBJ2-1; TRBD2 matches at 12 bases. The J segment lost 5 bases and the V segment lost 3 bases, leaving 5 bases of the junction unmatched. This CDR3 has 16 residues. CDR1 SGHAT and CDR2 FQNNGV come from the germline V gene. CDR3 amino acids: CASSFGLAGGDNEQFF. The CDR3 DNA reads TGTGCCAGCAGCTTCGGTCTAGCGGGGGGGGACAATGAGCAGTTCTTC.

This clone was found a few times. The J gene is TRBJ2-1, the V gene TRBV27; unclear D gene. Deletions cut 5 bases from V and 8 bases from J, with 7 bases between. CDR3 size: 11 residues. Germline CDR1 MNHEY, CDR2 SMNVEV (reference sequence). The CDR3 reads CASSPGYEQFF. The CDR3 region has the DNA TGTGCCAGCAGTCCCGGTTATGAGCAGTTCTTC.

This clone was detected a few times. CDR3 in amino acids: CASSVDYRATEAFF. The CDR3 nucleotides read TGTGCCAGCAGTGTTGACTACCGGGCCACTGAAGCTTTCTTT. The chain recombines TRBV6-4 with TRBJ1-1, with D hard to call. Trimming took off 4 bases at V and 4 bases at J, with 13 bases between the two ends. The CDR3 loop spans 14 amino acids. The germline V gene encodes CDR1 MRHNA and CDR2 SNTAGT.

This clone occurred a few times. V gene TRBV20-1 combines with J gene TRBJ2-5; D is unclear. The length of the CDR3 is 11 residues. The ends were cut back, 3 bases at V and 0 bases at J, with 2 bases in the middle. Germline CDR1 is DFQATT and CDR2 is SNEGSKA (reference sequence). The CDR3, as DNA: TGCAGTGCTAGCAACCAAGAGACCCAGTACTTC. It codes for CSASNQETQYF.

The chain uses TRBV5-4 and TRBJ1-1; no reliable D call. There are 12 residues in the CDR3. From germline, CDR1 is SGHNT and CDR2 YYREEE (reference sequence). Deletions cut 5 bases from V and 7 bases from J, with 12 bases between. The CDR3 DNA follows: TGTGCCAGCAGGAACAAACGGGTTGAAGCTTTCTTT. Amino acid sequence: CASRNKRVEAFF.

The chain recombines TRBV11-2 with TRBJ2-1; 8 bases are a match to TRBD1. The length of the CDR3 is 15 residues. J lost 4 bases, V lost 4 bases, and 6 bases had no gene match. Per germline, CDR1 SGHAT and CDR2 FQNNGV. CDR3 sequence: CASSSSDRAYNEQFF. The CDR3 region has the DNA TGTGCCAGCAGCTCCTCGGACAGGGCGTACAATGAGCAGTTCTTC.